Each of the 4 T cell receptor beta chains below was sequenced from the same sample in a study of OX40 agonist ivuxolimab in advanced cancers. Repertoires were generated with immunoSEQ multiplex PCR, while TCRdb's copy carries only in-frame clones and drops some. The sample lists about 77,000 clones; 81% were seen once. The sequencing used CD4+ or CD8+ T cells sorted from blood, collected in a trial of the OX40 agonist ivuxolimab. The receptors were gathered from an adult with an advanced solid tumor such as melanoma, head and neck, liver or kidney cancer.

The chain recombines TRBV6-6 with TRBJ1-1; 8 positions match TRBD1. The CDR3 consists of 15 residues. Trimming took 4 bases from V and 6 from J; bases not matched to a gene: 10. Germline CDR1 is MNHNY and CDR2 is SVGAGI (reference sequence). The DNA of the CDR3 is TGTGCCAGCAGTTCCCGGACAGGGAGGGCGGCTGAAGCTTTCTTT. As protein: CASSSRTGRAAEAFF.

Many counts were recorded for this clone. The rearrangement uses TRBV5-4 and TRBJ2-7; 9 bases line up with TRBD1. CDR3 length equals 13 residues. V gave up 4 bases and J gave up 6 bases; unmatched junction bases: 5. Germline V gene sequence: CDR1 SGHNT, CDR2 YYREEE (reference sequence). The chain's CDR3 is CASSAGQGIEQYF. CDR3 in DNA: TGTGCCAGCAGCGCCGGACAGGGGATCGAGCAGTACTTC.

J is TRBJ2-1 and V is TRBV27; D might be TRBD1 or TRBD2, each matching 5 bases. The CDR3 has 13 residues. With 1 base removed from V and 6 bases from J, the gap between germline ends came to 7 bases. The germline gives CDR1 MNHEY, CDR2 SMNVEV (reference sequence). The CDR3 DNA is TGTGCCAGCAGTTTATGGGACCCCAATGAGCAGTTCTTC. Translating it yields CASSLWDPNEQFF.

This clone was counted between two and nine times. The chain couples TRBV6-1 to TRBJ1-5, with a possible D match to TRBD1 (5 bases). The CDR3 spans 15 residues. The germline CDR1 and CDR2 sequences are MNHNS and SASEGT. Trimming removed 4 bases from V and 2 bases from J, with 12 bases in between. The CDR3 is CASSASGGGNQPQHF. The CDR3 DNA reads as TGTGCCAGCAGTGCGTCTGGGGGGGGCAATCAGCCCCAGCATTTT.